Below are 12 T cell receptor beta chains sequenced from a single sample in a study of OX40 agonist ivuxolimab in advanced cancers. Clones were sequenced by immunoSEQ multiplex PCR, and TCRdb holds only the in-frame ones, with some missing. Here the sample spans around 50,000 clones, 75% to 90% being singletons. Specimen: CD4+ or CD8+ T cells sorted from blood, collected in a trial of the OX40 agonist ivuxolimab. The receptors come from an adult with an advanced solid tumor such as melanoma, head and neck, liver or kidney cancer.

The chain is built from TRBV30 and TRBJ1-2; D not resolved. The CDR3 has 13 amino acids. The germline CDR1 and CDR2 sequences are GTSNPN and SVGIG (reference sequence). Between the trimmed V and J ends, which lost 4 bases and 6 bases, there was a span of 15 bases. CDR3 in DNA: TGTGCCTGGATTAGGTTGGTGGAGCATGGCTACACCTTC. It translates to CAWIRLVEHGYTF.

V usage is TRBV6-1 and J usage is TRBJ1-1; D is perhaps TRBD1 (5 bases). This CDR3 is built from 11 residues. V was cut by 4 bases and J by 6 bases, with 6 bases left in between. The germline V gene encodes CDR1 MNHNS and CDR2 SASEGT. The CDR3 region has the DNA TGTGCCAGCAGTGGGGGGTCTGAAGCTTTCTTT. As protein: CASSGGSEAFF.

The CDR3 DNA reads TGTGCCAGCAGCAAAGGGTGGGTACGGGACAGGGGATACACTGAAGCTTTCTTT. The encoded protein is CASSKGWVRDRGYTEAFF. The rearrangement joins TRBV21-1 to TRBJ1-1; TRBD1 is the table's D call, not checked against the DNA. TRBV21-1 is a known pseudogene. This CDR3 spans 18 amino acids.

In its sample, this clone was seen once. In DNA form, the CDR3 reads TGTGCCTGGAGGCGTCGTGCTGGGAGTCATGGCTACACCTTC. Amino acid sequence: CAWRRRAGSHGYTF. The chain joins TRBV30 to TRBJ1-2; no definite D call. Germline V gives CDR1 GTSNPN, CDR2 SVGIG (reference sequence). The CDR3 length is 14 residues. V lost 3 bases to trimming and J lost 6 bases, with 17 bases between them. The whole variable domain, filled in from reference TRBV30 and TRBJ1-2, reads SQTIHQWPATLVQPVGSPLSLECTVEGTSNPNLYWYRQAAGRGLQLLFYSVGIGQISSEVPQNLSASRPQDRQFILSSKKLLLSDSGFYLCAWRRRAGSHGYTFGSGTRLTVV.

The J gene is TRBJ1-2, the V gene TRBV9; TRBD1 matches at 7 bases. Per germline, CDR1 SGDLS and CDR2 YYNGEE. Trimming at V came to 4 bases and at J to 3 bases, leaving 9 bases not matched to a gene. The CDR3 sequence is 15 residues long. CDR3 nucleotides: TGTGCCAGCAGCAGAGGAGGGGGCGGCCACTATGGCTACACCTTC. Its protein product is CASSRGGGGHYGYTF.

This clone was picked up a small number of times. CDR3 nucleotides: TGCAGCGTCGGTGGACAGGGGATGGGACAGCCCCAGCATTTT. Encoded protein: CSVGGQGMGQPQHF. The genes are TRBV29-1 and TRBJ1-5; 9 bases match TRBD1. V was clipped by 6 bases and J by 7 bases; unmatched bases: 10. From germline, CDR1 is SQVTM and CDR2 ANQGSEA. This CDR3 region has 14 residues.

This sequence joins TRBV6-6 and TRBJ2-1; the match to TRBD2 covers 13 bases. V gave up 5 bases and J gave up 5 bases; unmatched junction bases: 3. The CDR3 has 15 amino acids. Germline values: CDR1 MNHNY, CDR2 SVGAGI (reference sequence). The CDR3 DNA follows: TGTGCCAGCAGTGGCGGGACTAGCGGGAACAATGAGCAGTTCTTC. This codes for CASSGGTSGNNEQFF.

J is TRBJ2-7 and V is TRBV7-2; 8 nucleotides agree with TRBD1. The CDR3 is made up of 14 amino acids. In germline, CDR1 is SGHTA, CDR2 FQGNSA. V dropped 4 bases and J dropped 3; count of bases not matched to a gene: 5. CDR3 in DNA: TGTGCCAGCAGCTCGGGACAGGCAAACTACGAGCAGTACTTC. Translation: CASSSGQANYEQYF.

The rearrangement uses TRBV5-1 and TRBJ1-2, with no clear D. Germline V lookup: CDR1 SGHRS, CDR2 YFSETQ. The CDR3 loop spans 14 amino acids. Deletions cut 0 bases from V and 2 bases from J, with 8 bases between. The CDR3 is CASSLGGENYGYTF. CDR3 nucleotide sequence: TGCGCCAGCAGCTTGGGAGGCGAGAACTATGGCTACACCTTC.

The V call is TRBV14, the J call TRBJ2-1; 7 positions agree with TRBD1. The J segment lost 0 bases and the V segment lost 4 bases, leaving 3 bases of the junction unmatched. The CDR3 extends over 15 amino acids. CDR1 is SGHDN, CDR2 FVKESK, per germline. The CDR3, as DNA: TGTGCCAGCAGCCGACAGGGAAGCTCCTACAATGAGCAGTTCTTC. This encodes CASSRQGSSYNEQFF.

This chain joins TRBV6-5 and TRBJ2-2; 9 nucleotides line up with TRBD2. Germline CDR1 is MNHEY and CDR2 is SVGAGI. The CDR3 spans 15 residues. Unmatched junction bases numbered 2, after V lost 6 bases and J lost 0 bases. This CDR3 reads CASRGLATNTGELFF. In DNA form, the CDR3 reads TGTGCCAGCAGAGGACTAGCGACGAACACCGGGGAGCTGTTTTTT.

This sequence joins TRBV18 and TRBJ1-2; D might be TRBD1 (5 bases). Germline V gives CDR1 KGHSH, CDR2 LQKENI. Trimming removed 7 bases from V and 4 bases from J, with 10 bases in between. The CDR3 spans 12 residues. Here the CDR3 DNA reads TGTGCCAGCTATAGGGGAAGCTATGGCTACACCTTC. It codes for CASYRGSYGYTF.